Following are 22 T cell receptor beta chains from one sample sequenced in a study of T cell repertoires in cytomegalovirus infection. No antigen has been assigned to these receptors. TCRdb reanalysed the reads using MiXCR and keeps one entry per CDR3 protein. Here the sample spans 40,000 to 55,000 distinct CDR3 sequences, roughly 22% being singletons. The starting material was CD8+ T cells from cultured PBMCs, obtained from culture after CMV antigen stimulation. The source of these receptors is a human donor in good health (CMV status not recorded). Some clones in this sample may be carry-over from other donors' samples.

V is TRBV6-6 and J is TRBJ2-5; possible D gene TRBD2, 6 bases. The length of the CDR3 is 14 residues. V was shortened by 7 bases and J by 3 bases, with 15 bases between the two germline ends. In germline, CDR1 is MNHNY, CDR2 SVGAGI (reference sequence). The CDR3 reads CASKNKGGEETQYF. CDR3 bases: TGTGCCAGCAAGAACAAGGGCGGGGAAGAGACCCAGTACTTC.

The chain recombines TRBV7-9 with TRBJ2-4; 9 nucleotides match TRBD1. Trimming at V came to 5 bases and at J to 4 bases, leaving 9 bases not matched to a gene. The CDR3 loop spans 16 amino acids. Looked up from germline, CDR1 is SEHNR and CDR2 is FQNEAQ (reference sequence). The CDR3, as DNA: TGTGCCAGCAGCCCTCCGGGACAGGGCGTAAAAAACATTCAGTACTTC. Amino acids: CASSPPGQGVKNIQYF.

The chain recombines TRBV7-6 with TRBJ2-3; 8 bases map to TRBD1. Germline assignment: CDR1 SGHVS and CDR2 FNYEAQ. Trimming at V came to 5 bases and at J to 2 bases, leaving 15 bases not matched to a gene. This CDR3 is built from 18 residues. CDR3 loop: CASSVSPGTGVLTDTQYF. The CDR3 DNA is TGTGCCAGCAGCGTTTCCCCCGGGACAGGAGTCCTCACAGATACGCAGTATTTT.

The chain links TRBV7-6 to TRBJ2-2, with 7 nucleotides matching TRBD1. This CDR3 is 16 amino acids long. In germline, CDR1 is SGHVS, CDR2 FNYEAQ. V lost 6 bases, J lost 4 bases, and 11 bases stayed unmatched. The CDR3 DNA is TGTGCCAGCAGTCCCCGGACAGGCGGTATCACCGGGGAGCTGTTTTTT. Protein product: CASSPRTGGITGELFF.

The rearrangement links TRBV19 to TRBJ2-1, with D perhaps being TRBD1 or TRBD2 (5 bases each). V lost 8 bases and J 8 bases, leaving 16 bases between the germline ends. The CDR3 extends over 13 amino acids. From germline, CDR1 is LNHDA and CDR2 SQIVND (reference sequence). CDR3 protein: CASSGDGKYEQFF. The CDR3 bases are TGTGCCAGTTCTGGGGACGGGAAGTATGAGCAGTTCTTC. Supplemented by reference TRBV19 and TRBJ2-1, the full variable domain reads DGGITQSPKYLFRKEGQNVTLSCEQNLNHDAMYWYRQDPGQGLRLIYYSQIVNDFQKGDIAEGYSVSREKKESFPLTVTSAQKNPTAFYLCASSGDGKYEQFFGPGTRLTVL.

V is TRBV23-1 and J is TRBJ2-2; the D call may be TRBD1 or TRBD2 (6 bases each). TRBV23-1 qualifies as an ORF whose function is uncertain. The CDR3 length is 14 residues. The V end was cut by 8 bases, the J end by 7 bases, with 17 bases between. For the CDR3, the DNA is TGCGCCAGCTTCCCGGGGGCCTTCTTCGGGGAGCTGTTTTTT. As protein: CASFPGAFFGELFF.

The chain is built from TRBV7-2 and TRBJ1-2, with D perhaps TRBD1 (5 bases). The CDR3 consists of 15 residues. Trimming took 4 bases from V and 0 from J, leaving 12 bases between them. Germline CDR1 and CDR2: SGHTA and FQGNSA. In DNA, the CDR3 is TGTGCCAGCAGCTGGACCAGGGTTGCTAACTATGGCTACACCTTC. This codes for CASSWTRVANYGYTF. The variable domain in full, completed from reference TRBV7-2 and TRBJ1-2, reads GAGVSQSPSNKVTEKGKDVELRCDPISGHTALYWYRQSLGQGLEFLIYFQGNSAPDKSGLPSDRFSAERTGGSVSTLTIQRTQQEDSAVYLCASSWTRVANYGYTFGSGTRLTVV.

The CDR3, as DNA: TGTGCCAGCATCCTGGCGGGGGGTATCTCCTACAATGAGCAGTTCTTC. Translation gives CASILAGGISYNEQFF. This chain connects TRBV6-2 or TRBV6-3 to TRBJ2-1, with 8 positions matching TRBD2. CDR1 and CDR2 (germline): MNHEY, SVGEGT. The CDR3 is 16 residues long. V trimming: 7 bases; J trimming: 0 bases; junction bases outside the gene matches: 8.

This clonotype was detected a few times. The genes are TRBV11-2 and TRBJ2-3; D remains ambiguous. CDR3 length equals 17 residues. The germline V and J ends were trimmed by 3 bases and 0 bases, with 16 bases remaining between them. Looked up from germline, CDR1 is SGHAT and CDR2 is FQNNGV. The CDR3: CASSFVRRAESTDTQYF. The CDR3 coding sequence is TGTGCCAGCAGCTTTGTTCGTAGGGCGGAGAGCACAGATACGCAGTATTTT.

There are a few counts of this clonotype. J is TRBJ2-7 and V is TRBV6-2 or TRBV6-3; D remains unclear. Germline V gene sequence: CDR1 MNHEY, CDR2 SVGEGT. The CDR3 covers 12 residues. V was cut by 5 bases and J by 5 bases, with 10 bases left in between. CDR3 loop: CASSPDSDEQYF. The CDR3 coding sequence is TGTGCCAGCAGTCCAGATTCCGACGAGCAGTACTTC.

This clonotype was detected a few times. This chain joins TRBV28 and TRBJ2-5; D perhaps matches TRBD2 (5 bases). The CDR3 has 15 amino acids. The germline CDR1 and CDR2 sequences are MDHEN and SYDVKM. V gave up 5 bases and J gave up 3 bases, with 16 bases separating them. The CDR3 spells CASSPLREKKETQYF. Written as DNA, the CDR3 is TGTGCCAGCAGTCCCCTAAGGGAGAAGAAAGAGACCCAGTACTTC.

CDR3 nucleotides: TGTGCCAGCAGCTCCCGCCCTGAACAGGGGCGTTTACAAGAGACCCAGTACTTC. This encodes CASSSRPEQGRLQETQYF. The chain employs TRBV7-8 and TRBJ2-5; 7 bases agree with TRBD1. With V trimmed by 4 bases and J by 2 bases, 16 bases remained unmatched. Per germline, CDR1 SGHVS and CDR2 FQNEAQ. The length of the CDR3 is 18 residues.

V is TRBV19 and J is TRBJ1-5; weak D call: TRBD1 (6 bases). V gave up 8 bases and J gave up 0 bases, with 23 bases separating them. CDR3 length: 18 residues. Germline assignment: CDR1 LNHDA and CDR2 SQIVND (reference sequence). The CDR3 nucleotides are TGTGCCAGTTCTAATCCGGGACAACCTTTCAATAGCAATCAGCCCCAGCATTTT. This sequence encodes CASSNPGQPFNSNQPQHF.

The chain uses TRBV6-2 or TRBV6-3 and TRBJ2-3, with TRBD2 matching 11 bases. This CDR3 has 18 amino acids. Germline CDR1 is MNHEY and CDR2 is SVGEGT. The V and J ends lost 5 bases and 6 bases, in that order; junction bases with no gene match: 16. The CDR3 loop is CASSPTVPSGRILDTQYF. CDR3 nucleotides: TGTGCCAGCAGTCCTACAGTCCCTAGCGGGAGGATCTTGGATACGCAGTATTTT.

This clonotype has more than one count but fewer than ten. The genes are TRBV7-8 and TRBJ1-5; D gene uncertain. Germline V lookup: CDR1 SGHVS, CDR2 FQNEAQ. Trimming left V 5 bases short and J 5 bases short, with 13 bases between. This CDR3 spans 14 amino acids. The CDR3 sequence is CASSPRTADQPQHF. The DNA of the CDR3 is TGTGCCAGCAGCCCTCGCACGGCCGATCAGCCCCAGCATTTT.

This chain links TRBV23-1 with TRBJ2-1, with TRBD1 identical over 9 bases. TRBV23-1 is labeled an ORF, and its function is uncertain. The V gene end was trimmed by 0 bases and the J gene end by 1 base; junction bases not matched to a gene: 16. This CDR3 is 21 amino acids long. The DNA for the CDR3 is TGCGCCAGCAGTCAATCCCCCGCCCGCCGGGGACAGGGACGATCCTACAATGAGCAGTTCTTC. Protein: CASSQSPARRGQGRSYNEQFF.

This clonotype was counted only a few times. V is TRBV7-2 and J is TRBJ2-7; 7 bases fit TRBD1. CDR1 and CDR2 from the germline V gene are SGHTA and FQGNSA. This CDR3 has 14 residues. The V gene end was trimmed by 1 base and the J gene end by 4 bases; junction bases not matched to a gene: 4. CDR3 protein: CASSLGTGQYEQYF. The CDR3, as DNA: TGTGCCAGCAGCTTAGGGACAGGACAATACGAGCAGTACTTC.

V and J are TRBV12-5 and TRBJ2-7; D gene ambiguous. The CDR3 is 17 amino acids. Trimming stripped 1 base from V and 3 bases from J, with 19 bases between. CDR1 and CDR2 (germline): LGHNT, FRNRAP. In DNA, the CDR3 is TGTGCTAGTGGTTTGGATAGTAGGCGTGAGATATTCTACGAGCAGTACTTC. Its translation: CASGLDSRREIFYEQYF.

CDR3 region: CASSLMNMNTEAFF. The CDR3 DNA follows: TGCGCCAGCAGCTTGATGAATATGAACACTGAAGCTTTCTTT. The rearrangement uses TRBV5-1 and TRBJ1-1; no definite D call. The V end was cut by 1 base, the J end by 0 bases, with 7 bases between. This CDR3 spans 14 amino acids. Germline V lookup: CDR1 SGHRS, CDR2 YFSETQ.

This chain connects TRBV27 to TRBJ2-2; D is undetermined. Per the germline V gene, CDR1 is MNHEY and CDR2 is SMNVEV (reference sequence). Trimming shortened V by 1 base and J by 6 bases, and 3 bases separated the two germline ends. The CDR3 has 12 amino acids. The CDR3, as DNA: TGTGCCAGCAGTTTATGGCCCGGGGAGCTGTTTTTT. Its protein product is CASSLWPGELFF.

This clonotype has just a few counts. In DNA form, the CDR3 reads TGTGCCAGCAGCCCGCGGGGGGCTCCCAAATACGAGCAGTACTTC. This translates into CASSPRGAPKYEQYF. This chain uses TRBV27 with TRBJ2-7, with 8 bases matching TRBD2. Unmatched junction bases numbered 11, after V lost 6 bases and J lost 4 bases. The germline V gene has CDR1 MNHEY and CDR2 SMNVEV (reference sequence). The CDR3 is 15 amino acids.

This clonotype was counted between two and nine times. This chain uses TRBV4-3 with TRBJ1-2; possibly TRBD1 for D (6 bases). Trimming removed 1 base at V and 4 bases at J, with 10 bases between. This CDR3 has 14 residues. The germline gives CDR1 LGHNA, CDR2 YSLEER. Here the CDR3 reads CASSQGTAVYGYTF. In DNA form, the CDR3 reads TGCGCCAGCAGCCAAGGGACAGCGGTCTATGGCTACACCTTC.